This T cell receptor (beta chain) was documented in a study of shared clonotypes between healthy human individuals. Regarding the study as a whole: Shared clonotypes across all four donors exceeded non-shared ones in generation probability. A limitation of the genetic and exposure-history diversity represented arose from few donors.

The protocol was immunoSEQ multiplex PCR, while the TCRdb copy is restricted to in-frame clones and leaves out a portion. The sample has millions of clones; approximately 95% are singletons. Positive CCR7 selection of CD45RO-negative cells yielded the naive CD8 cells, and terminally differentiated effector memory CD45RA+ cells were excluded. Study donors comprised healthy, HIV-negative adults devoid of recent acute infection or vaccination. Everyone who donated was a Caucasian adult who lived in Nashville, Tennessee. Note on this clone: Antigen unknown.

Germline assignment: CDR1 MNHEY and CDR2 SMNVEV (reference sequence). The CDR3 spans 13 residues. The V end lost 2 bases, the J end lost 5 bases, and 9 bases lay between the germline ends. The specimen sequenced was naive CD8+ T cells sorted from blood. The TCR sequence derives from a man aged 18 to 30 in good health. V is TRBV27 and J is TRBJ1-2; no firm D call. The DNA for the CDR3 is TGTGCCAGCAGTTTAACCCGGTCATATGGCTACACCTTC. Translating gives CASSLTRSYGYTF.